The 24 T cell receptor beta chains listed next were all sequenced from one sample in a study of regulatory T cells in long-lasting Graves disease. The sample's time point: persistent/refractory GD, antithyroid drugs over 5 years with positive TRAb. Scientists built the TCR library using RNA that was extracted from PBMCs. Researchers made TCR beta libraries by using iRepertoire HTBI primers and running Arm-PCR on CDR3 regions. A single record per CDR3 protein comes from TCRdb applying MiXCR to the multiplex PCR reads. The top ten clones hold over 6% of a sample with about 470,000 distinct CDR3 sequences, about 22% of them seen once. Sequencing used peripheral blood mononuclear cells (PBMCs), obtained when the disease was refractory, from a patient treated with antithyroid drugs. The receptors derive from a female donor with Graves disease.

The sample holds a few counts of this clonotype. The rearrangement joins TRBV6-2 or TRBV6-3 to TRBJ2-3; TRBD1 is a possible D gene (6 bases). Germline V gene data show CDR1 as MNHEY and CDR2 as SVGEGT. The CDR3 spans 17 residues. Trimming took off 0 bases at V and 6 bases at J, with 19 bases between the two ends. The CDR3 protein is CASSYSGPGHPRDTQYF. The CDR3 nucleotides read TGTGCCAGCAGTTACTCCGGCCCGGGACACCCGCGGGATACGCAGTATTTT.

At least ten counts were recorded for this clonotype. This sequence joins TRBV12-3 or TRBV12-4 and TRBJ1-5, with 9 bases lining up with TRBD1. The CDR3 totals 16 residues. V lost 3 bases and J lost 5; bases outside the gene matches: 8. CDR3 bases: TGTGCCAGCAGTTTTGATCTGGGACAGGGTTATCAGCCCCAGCATTTT. Translating it yields CASSFDLGQGYQPQHF.

This rearrangement joins TRBV11-2 to TRBJ2-4; TRBD2 matches 10 bases. There are 17 residues in the CDR3. The germline V gene encodes CDR1 SGHAT and CDR2 FQNNGV. V trimming: 1 base; J trimming: 0 bases; junction bases outside the gene matches: 3. The CDR3 region is CASSLVPSGGAKNIQYF. CDR3 DNA: TGTGCCAGCAGCTTAGTTCCTAGCGGGGGAGCCAAAAACATTCAGTACTTC.

This clonotype was detected many times. The chain uses TRBV28 and TRBJ2-7; TRBD2 is a possible D gene (5 bases). V was clipped by 6 bases and J by 3 bases, with 24 bases between them. This CDR3 contains 17 residues. Germline assignment: CDR1 MDHEN and CDR2 SYDVKM. This CDR3 is CASSPGITLTYFYEQYF. The CDR3 DNA follows: TGTGCCAGCAGCCCCGGGATCACGCTCACTTACTTCTACGAGCAGTACTTC.

This clonotype has just a few counts. The chain has TRBV6-1 and TRBJ2-7, with a weak D call TRBD1 (6 bases). Trimming removed 8 bases from V and 3 bases from J, with 17 bases in between. There are 14 residues in the CDR3. Germline CDR1 is MNHNS and CDR2 is SASEGT. CDR3 residues: CASGGPDSRYEQYF. The CDR3 nucleotides are TGTGCCAGCGGGGGCCCGGACTCCCGCTACGAGCAGTACTTC.

This clonotype was counted many times. The rearrangement links TRBV24-1 to TRBJ1-5; weak D call: TRBD1 (6 bases). The CDR3 sequence is 16 residues long. Germline V gives CDR1 KGHDR, CDR2 SFDVKD. Deletions cut 4 bases from V and 6 bases from J, with 18 bases between. The DNA of the CDR3 is TGTGCCACCAGTGAGGGTGGCAGGGGTCGCGGTCAGCCCCAGCATTTT. Its protein product is CATSEGGRGRGQPQHF.

This clonotype was seen many times. V and J are TRBV2 and TRBJ2-5, with D unclear. V was clipped by 6 bases and J by 1 base, with 9 bases between them. Germline values: CDR1 SNHLY, CDR2 FYNNEI. The CDR3 totals 13 residues. The CDR3 region is CASRDPSQETQYF. The CDR3 DNA sequence: TGTGCCAGCAGGGACCCCTCCCAAGAGACCCAGTACTTC.

The chain has TRBV5-1 and TRBJ2-2, with D hard to call. Germline V lookup: CDR1 SGHRS, CDR2 YFSETQ. V gave up 4 bases and J gave up 6 bases, with 13 bases separating them. This CDR3 has 14 residues. The CDR3: CASSPPWSPGELFF. The CDR3 DNA is TGCGCCAGCAGCCCCCCGTGGTCTCCCGGGGAGCTGTTTTTT.

There are many counts of this clonotype. The chain uses TRBV28 and TRBJ2-7; D may be TRBD1 or TRBD2 (5 bases each). Trimming took off 6 bases at V and 4 bases at J, with 13 bases between the two ends. The CDR3 consists of 13 residues. In germline, CDR1 is MDHEN, CDR2 SYDVKM. The CDR3 nucleotides read TGTGCCAGCAGGGCCGGGACGGTATACGAGCAGTACTTC. Amino acids: CASRAGTVYEQYF. The full variable domain, its missing parts supplied by reference TRBV28 and TRBJ2-7, is DVKVTQSSRYLVKRTGEKVFLECVQDMDHENMFWYRQDPGLGLRLIYFSYDVKMKEKGDIPEGYSVSREKKERFSLILESASTNQTSMYLCASRAGTVYEQYFGPGTRLTVT.

This chain links TRBV13 with TRBJ1-1; possibly TRBD1 for D (6 bases). This CDR3 is 15 amino acids long. Germline V gene data show CDR1 as PRHDT and CDR2 as FYEKMQ (reference sequence). Trimming pared 5 bases from V and 9 bases from J, leaving 22 bases between. As DNA, the CDR3 is TGTGCCAGCAGCACCCGGACAGTGCTTTCCCCTCAAGCTTTCTTT. The encoded protein is CASSTRTVLSPQAFF. Variable domain in full (rest from reference TRBV13 and TRBJ1-1): AAGVIQSPRHLIKEKRETATLKCYPIPRHDTVYWYQQGPGQDPQFLISFYEKMQSDKGSIPDRFSAQQFSDYHSELNMSSLELGDSALYFCASSTRTVLSPQAFFGQGTRLTVV.

This sequence joins TRBV25-1 and TRBJ2-7; 7 bases agree with TRBD2. CDR1 is MGHDK, CDR2 SYGVNS, per germline. The CDR3 has 15 amino acids. The V gene end was trimmed by 3 bases and the J gene end by 5 bases; junction bases not matched to a gene: 10. The CDR3 region is CASSDQTFLADEQYF. CDR3 DNA sequence: TGTGCCAGCAGTGACCAGACGTTTCTAGCGGACGAGCAGTACTTC.

Points on this clonotype: This likely reflects a read error, since a far larger clone is one base away. This chain uses TRBV11-2 with TRBJ2-4; 7 bases agree with TRBD2. Looked up from germline, CDR1 is SGHAT and CDR2 is FQNNGV. Trimming took 5 bases from V and 3 from J; bases not matched to a gene: 10. This CDR3 is built from 16 residues. CDR3 sequence (DNA): TGTGCCAGCAGCCCCCCCGGAGGGGAGGGCAAAAACATTCAGTACTTC. Translating gives CASSPPGGEGKNIQYF. Full variable domain (remainder filled in from reference TRBV11-2 and TRBJ2-4): EAGVAQSPRYKIIEKRQSVAFWCNPISGHATLYWYQQILGQGPKLLIQFQNNGVVDDSQLPKDRFSAERLKGVDSTLKIQPAKLEDSAVYLCASSPPGGEGKNIQYFGAGTRLSVL.

This clonotype was seen more than once but under ten times. The chain combines TRBV15 with TRBJ2-5; 9 nucleotides line up with TRBD1. The CDR3 runs 15 residues. Trimming took 3 bases from V and 2 from J; bases not matched to a gene: 4. Germline CDR1 reads LNHNV; CDR2 reads YYDKDF (reference sequence). DNA of the CDR3: TGTGCCACCAGCAGGGCCGGGACAGGGCAAGAGACCCAGTACTTC. Translated, it gives CATSRAGTGQETQYF. The variable domain in full, with the rest retrieved from reference TRBV15 and TRBJ2-5, is DAMVIQNPRYQVTQFGKPVTLSCSQTLNHNVMYWYQQKSSQAPKLLFHYYDKDFNNEADTPDNFQSRRPNTSFCFLDIRSPGLGDTAMYLCATSRAGTGQETQYFGPGTRLLVL.

This clonotype was found a few times. V is TRBV27 and J is TRBJ1-4; TRBD1 might be the D (6 bases). This CDR3 is 14 amino acids long. Germline V gene lookup returns CDR1 MNHEY and CDR2 SMNVEV (reference sequence). V was cut by 1 base and J by 7 bases, with 10 bases left in between. In DNA form, the CDR3 reads TGTGCCAGCAGTTTATTACAGGGCGGTGAAAAACTGTTTTTT. It codes for CASSLLQGGEKLFF.

This clonotype was counted at least ten times. The rearrangement links TRBV28 to TRBJ2-7; D is unresolved. The V end was cut by 6 bases, the J end by 5 bases, with 11 bases between. The CDR3 contains 12 residues. CDR1 MDHEN and CDR2 SYDVKM come from the germline V gene. The CDR3 nucleotides are TGTGCCAGCAGGGCTGTTTTGGACGAGCAGTACTTC. It translates to CASRAVLDEQYF.

This clonotype has only one observation. The chain employs TRBV6-6 and TRBJ1-2; the D is unclear. Germline V lookup: CDR1 MNHNY, CDR2 SVGAGI (reference sequence). The CDR3 is 14 residues long. The V end was cut by 0 bases, the J end by 2 bases, with 7 bases between. The DNA of the CDR3 is TGTGCCAGCAGTTACTCGGCGCAGAACTATGGCTACACCTTC. It specifies CASSYSAQNYGYTF.

This clonotype was found many times. The chain employs TRBV5-6 and TRBJ1-2, with D perhaps TRBD1 (5 bases). The germline CDR1 and CDR2 sequences are SGHDT and YYEEEE. Deletions cut 4 bases from V and 2 bases from J, with 9 bases between. This CDR3 has 13 residues. As DNA, the CDR3 is TGTGCCAGCAGCCAAGGGGTGAACTATGGCTACACCTTC. It encodes CASSQGVNYGYTF.

This clonotype was seen at least ten times. The rearrangement uses TRBV12-3 or TRBV12-4 and TRBJ1-5; D is unresolved. The germline V and J ends were trimmed by 5 bases and 3 bases, with 11 bases remaining between them. The CDR3 covers 14 residues. Here the CDR3 reads CASSRPGVNQPQHF. As DNA, the CDR3 is TGTGCCAGCAGTCGTCCAGGAGTCAATCAGCCCCAGCATTTT.

About this clonotype itself: No conserved phenylalanine or tryptophan ends this CDR3, so it is likely a read error. The chain recombines TRBV19 with TRBJ1-5, with a tentative D call TRBD1 (6 bases). Germline CDR1 reads LNHDA; CDR2 reads SQIVND (reference sequence). CDR3 length: 14 residues. The ends were cut back, 1 base at V and 6 bases at J, with 10 bases in the middle. The CDR3 DNA reads TGTGCCAGTAGTATAGGGACAGAATCTCAGCCCCAGCATTCT. This codes for CASSIGTESQPQHS.

This clonotype was detected many times. This chain links TRBV19 with TRBJ1-6, with a tentative D call TRBD1 (6 bases). With 5 bases removed from V and 4 bases from J, the gap between germline ends came to 12 bases. Germline CDR1 and CDR2: LNHDA and SQIVND (reference sequence). The CDR3 runs to 15 residues. The CDR3 region has the DNA TGTGCCAGTAGTCCGGGGGCCCAGTATAATTCACCCCTCCACTTT. This encodes CASSPGAQYNSPLHF. Full variable domain (outside the CDR3, taken from reference TRBV19 and TRBJ1-6): DGGITQSPKYLFRKEGQNVTLSCEQNLNHDAMYWYRQDPGQGLRLIYYSQIVNDFQKGDIAEGYSVSREKKESFPLTVTSAQKNPTAFYLCASSPGAQYNSPLHFGNGTRLTVT.

The V gene is TRBV5-8, the J gene TRBJ1-2; 8 bases match TRBD1. With V trimmed by 5 bases and J by 10 bases, 16 bases remained unmatched. Germline CDR1 and CDR2: SGHTS and YDEGEE. The CDR3 spans 15 residues. CDR3: CASSLPLGQARDYTF. The CDR3 DNA reads TGTGCCAGCAGTTTACCCCTGGGACAGGCACGCGACTACACCTTC.

This clonotype was counted between two and nine times. Just one base apart from a much larger clone, this may be a read error. In this CDR3 the conserved last residue, phenylalanine or tryptophan, is missing, so a read error is likely. The chain employs TRBV28 and TRBJ1-1; D is undetermined. This CDR3 spans 12 amino acids. Trimming removed 6 bases from V and 0 bases from J, with 5 bases in between. Germline CDR1 is MDHEN and CDR2 is SYDVKM. The chain's CDR3 is CASRTMNTEAFC. The CDR3 DNA is TGTGCCAGCAGGACAATGAACACTGAAGCTTTCTGT.

This clonotype was observed many times. The rearrangement links TRBV28 to TRBJ2-7, with D tentatively TRBD2 (5 bases). Germline CDR1 reads MDHEN; CDR2 reads SYDVKM. There are 13 residues in the CDR3. V lost 5 bases and J 1 base, leaving 9 bases between the germline ends. The CDR3 is CASSQDFSYEQYF. The DNA for the CDR3 is TGTGCCAGCAGTCAGGACTTTTCCTACGAGCAGTACTTC.

Concerning this clonotype itself: A read error may be the cause here, since a much bigger clone is one base away. The conserved phenylalanine or tryptophan is not found at the CDR3 terminus, so this likely reflects a read error. The chain couples TRBV6-1 to TRBJ1-1; 10 positions match TRBD1. This CDR3 contains 16 residues. CDR1 and CDR2 from the germline V gene are MNHNS and SASEGT. V lost 4 bases and J lost 5; bases outside the gene matches: 10. The CDR3 loop is CASSGRDRGLRTEAFL. The CDR3 DNA reads as TGTGCCAGCAGTGGCCGGGACAGGGGTTTGCGTACTGAAGCTTTCCTT.